The T cell receptor beta chain described here comes from a study of graft-versus-host responses after intestinal transplantation. Study-wide context: The transplants performed in recipients were multivisceral, liver-intestinal, or isolated intestinal.

The CDR3 consists of 13 residues. Trimming shortened V by 1 base and J by 1 base, and 4 bases separated the two germline ends. The germline V gene has CDR1 SGHRS and CDR2 YFSETQ. Profiled with immunoSEQ multiplex PCR; TCRdb holds only in-frame clones, not every one. The table has some 70,000 clones, 80% to 95% seen once. The sample here was bone marrow, taken approximately 100 weeks after intestinal transplantation. This rearrangement joins TRBV5-1 to TRBJ2-3; D is uncertain. The clonotype comes from a human patient who received an intestinal transplant, so some T cells may come from the graft donor. The CDR3 protein is CASSLSRTDTQYF. The CDR3 region has the DNA TGCGCCAGCAGCTTGAGTCGCACAGATACGCAGTATTTT.